Each of the 7 T cell receptor beta chains below was sequenced from the same sample in a study of Tregs in tolerant kidney transplant recipients (dated by TCRdb to between 2018 and 2021). The library was built by means of the immunoSEQ multiplex PCR assay. TCRdb provides this immuneACCESS table in a form limited to in-frame rearrangements. Some clones are lacking; in checked studies, under half of them reflect an unresolved V gene, and why the rest are absent is not known. The data table for this sample lists approximately 6,000 clones. About 39% of the sample is taken by the ten largest. The transplants used related donors along with nonmyeloablative bone marrow transplantation, and in the human trials mixed chimerism was transient. Specimen: CD8+ T cells from blood (PBMCs), collected 12 months after the transplant. The receptors come from a human patient who received a combined kidney and bone marrow transplant. In patients who had a transplant, some T cells may come from the graft donor.

For this clone: The CDR3 end is not reached by the read, which stops 3 residues before it; the germline J gene fills it in. This chain connects TRBV29-1 to TRBJ1-2, with 7 nucleotides matching TRBD1. Per germline, CDR1 SQVTM and CDR2 ANQGSEA. The CDR3 sequence is 11 residues long. V was clipped by 4 bases and J by 6 bases; unmatched bases: 2. CDR3 region: CSVGQGHGYTF. The CDR3 bases that were read are TGCAGCGTTGGACAGGGACATGGC. Complete variable domain (other parts from reference TRBV29-1 and TRBJ1-2): SAVISQKPSRDICQRGTSLTIQCQVDSQVTMMFWYRQQPGQSLTLIATANQGSEATYESGFVIDKFPISRPNLTFSTLTVSNMSPEDSSIYLCSVGQGHGYTFGSGTRLTVV.

In terms of frequency, this clone is medium-sized. The sequenced fragment ends 3 residues before the CDR3 boundary, so the rest is inferred from the germline J gene. This chain uses TRBV5-6 with TRBJ1-1; possible D gene TRBD1, 5 bases. This CDR3 region has 15 residues. The V end lost 0 bases, the J end lost 1 base, and 10 bases lay between the germline ends. Germline CDR1 is SGHDT and CDR2 is YYEEEE. The sequenced CDR3 bases are TGTGCCAGCAGCTTGGGGGCCCAGGGGAACACTGAA. It yields the protein CASSLGAQGNTE. The CDR3 in its entirety is CASSLGAQGNTEAFF. Together with reference TRBV5-6 and TRBJ1-1, the CDR3 gives the full variable domain: DAGVTQSPTHLIKTRGQQVTLRCSPKSGHDTVSWYQQALGQGPQFIFQYYEEEERQRGNFPDRFSGHQFPNYSSELNVNALLLGDSALYLCASSLGAQGNTEAFFGQGTRLTVV.

By frequency, this clone is medium-sized. Read coverage stops 3 residues before the CDR3 terminus; the germline J gene supplies the remainder. This chain joins TRBV5-6 and TRBJ1-2; no clear D gene. The ends were cut back, 4 bases at V and 1 base at J, with 5 bases in the middle. The CDR3 length is 12 residues. Germline V gives CDR1 SGHDT, CDR2 YYEEEE. CDR3 residues: CASSALNYGYTF. CDR3 DNA, as far as it was read: TGTGCCAGCAGCGCGCTTAACTATGGC.

Comment on this clone: The read ends 3 residues shy of where the CDR3 ends; the end is completed using the germline J gene. This chain links TRBV29-1 with TRBJ2-7; D is perhaps TRBD1 or TRBD2 (5 bases each). CDR1 and CDR2 (germline): SQVTM, ANQGSEA. The CDR3 loop spans 12 amino acids. V was trimmed by 6 bases and J by 3 bases, leaving 12 bases between them. CDR3: CSVGEMDYEQYF. Incomplete CDR3 DNA: TGCAGCGTAGGGGAGATGGACTACGAG.

Comment on this clone: The CDR3 end lies 3 residues beyond the end of the read and is filled in from the germline J gene. The V gene is TRBV19, the J gene TRBJ2-7; TRBD1 agrees at 10 bases. Germline-derived CDR1 and CDR2 are LNHDA and SQIVND (reference sequence). There are 18 residues in the CDR3. Trimming cost V 1 base and J 2 bases; bases outside gene matches: 11. The chain's CDR3 is CASSIVHLGTGDPYEQYF. The DNA read from the CDR3 is TGTGCCAGTAGTATAGTACACCTCGGGACAGGGGATCCCTACGAG.

The CDR3 bases that were read are TGTGCCAGCAGCTTACCCAACATGAACACTGAA. Its protein is CASSLPNMNTE. The entire CDR3 is CASSLPNMNTEAFF. J is TRBJ1-1 and V is TRBV7-9; D is unclear. The sequenced fragment ends 3 residues before the CDR3 boundary, so the rest is inferred from the germline J gene. CDR3 length: 14 residues. The V gene's germline CDR1 is SEHNR and CDR2 FQNEAQ (reference sequence). V lost 2 bases, J lost 0 bases, and 7 bases lay in between.

In regard to this clone: The read is 3 residues too short to cover the CDR3 end, so that end is filled in from the germline J gene. V gene TRBV5-4 combines with J gene TRBJ2-2; 10 nucleotides line up with TRBD1. The V gene's germline CDR1 is SGHNT and CDR2 YYREEE (reference sequence). The CDR3 is made up of 15 amino acids. V lost 4 bases, J lost 2 bases, and 2 bases stayed unmatched. CDR3 DNA (partial): TGTGCCAGCAGCGAGACAGGGGGCAACACCGGGGAG. Protein sequence: CASSETGGNTGE. The complete CDR3 sequence is CASSETGGNTGELFF.